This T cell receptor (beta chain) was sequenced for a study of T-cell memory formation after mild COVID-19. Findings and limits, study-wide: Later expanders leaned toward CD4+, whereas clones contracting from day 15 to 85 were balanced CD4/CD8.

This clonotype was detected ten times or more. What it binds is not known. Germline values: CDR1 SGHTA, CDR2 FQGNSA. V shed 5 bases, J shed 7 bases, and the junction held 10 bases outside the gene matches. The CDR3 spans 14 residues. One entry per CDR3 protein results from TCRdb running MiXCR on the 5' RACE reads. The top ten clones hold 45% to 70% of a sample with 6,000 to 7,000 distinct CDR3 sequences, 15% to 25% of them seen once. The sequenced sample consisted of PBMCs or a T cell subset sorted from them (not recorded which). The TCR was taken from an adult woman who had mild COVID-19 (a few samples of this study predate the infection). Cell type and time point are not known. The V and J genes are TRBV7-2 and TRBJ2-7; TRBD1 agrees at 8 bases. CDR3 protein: CASSATGGRREQYF. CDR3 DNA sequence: TGTGCCAGCAGCGCTACAGGGGGGAGAAGGGAGCAGTACTTC.